This entry lists 32 T cell receptor beta chains sequenced from one sample in a study of blood T cell repertoires in COVID-19. Profiling relied on immunoSEQ multiplex PCR, and the TCRdb table lists in-frame clones only, not all of them. The sample includes approximately 290,000 clones, 80% to 85% of them seen just once. Sequencing used peripheral blood. Receptor source: a person aged 65 to 85 with COVID-19, enrolled during active disease.

This clone has more than one count but fewer than ten. V is TRBV5-1 and J is TRBJ2-2, with D possibly matching TRBD1 (6 bases). The germline V gene encodes CDR1 SGHRS and CDR2 YFSETQ. V was shortened by 0 bases and J by 2 bases, with 8 bases between the two germline ends. The CDR3 length is 15 residues. The CDR3 region is CASSLAGTNTGELFF. DNA for the CDR3: TGCGCCAGCAGCTTGGCCGGGACAAACACCGGGGAGCTGTTTTTT.

The chain is built from TRBV10-3 and TRBJ2-3, with 8 bases that match TRBD1. The V gene end was trimmed by 7 bases and the J gene end by 4 bases; junction bases not matched to a gene: 10. The germline V gene has CDR1 ENHRY and CDR2 SYGVKD. The CDR3 has 15 amino acids. This chain's CDR3 is CAIIAGQGASDTQYF. The CDR3 nucleotides read TGTGCCATCATCGCGGGGCAGGGGGCCTCAGATACGCAGTATTTT.

The rearrangement links TRBV9 to TRBJ1-4, with TRBD1 matching 8 bases. Germline CDR1 and CDR2: SGDLS and YYNGEE. V gave up 4 bases and J gave up 0 bases; unmatched junction bases: 2. The CDR3 extends over 15 amino acids. Written as DNA, the CDR3 is TGTGCCAGCAGCCCGACAGGGGCAACTAATGAAAAACTGTTTTTT. It specifies CASSPTGATNEKLFF.

The chain employs TRBV19 and TRBJ1-2; D uncertain. The V gene lost 3 bases and the J gene lost 0 bases, with 8 bases spanning the gap. Per germline, CDR1 LNHDA and CDR2 SQIVND (reference sequence). The CDR3 covers 14 residues. The CDR3 reads CASSILGTNYGYTF. The CDR3 DNA follows: TGTGCCAGTAGTATTCTTGGCACTAACTATGGCTACACCTTC.

The chain joins TRBV5-1 to TRBJ2-7; TRBD1 aligns across 10 bases. The V segment lost 4 bases and the J segment 3 bases; nucleotides outside the gene matches: 7. The CDR3 is 15 amino acids. Per the germline V gene, CDR1 is SGHRS and CDR2 is YFSETQ. The CDR3 sequence: CASSKRQGAVYEQYF. In DNA form, the CDR3 reads TGCGCCAGCAGCAAAAGACAGGGGGCGGTCTACGAGCAGTACTTC. Based on the CDR3 plus reference TRBV5-1 and TRBJ2-7, the full variable domain is KAGVTQTPRYLIKTRGQQVTLSCSPISGHRSVSWYQQTPGQGLQFLFEYFSETQRNKGNFPGRFSGRQFSNSRSEMNVSTLELGDSALYLCASSKRQGAVYEQYFGPGTRLTVT.

This clone was counted a few times. The rearrangement uses TRBV4-3 and TRBJ1-2; D gene unclear. The CDR3 extends over 16 amino acids. Germline assignment: CDR1 LGHNA and CDR2 YSLEER. With 0 bases removed from V and 0 bases from J, the gap between germline ends came to 11 bases. CDR3 region: CASSQDPRRANYGYTF. The CDR3 region has the DNA TGCGCCAGCAGCCAAGACCCCCGAAGAGCTAACTATGGCTACACCTTC.

CDR3 in amino acids: CAISERSGNTDTQYF. CDR3 DNA sequence: TGTGCCATCAGTGAGAGGTCAGGGAACACAGATACGCAGTATTTT. This chain links TRBV10-3 with TRBJ2-3; tentatively, D is TRBD1 (5 bases). This CDR3 is 15 amino acids long. Trimming left V 2 bases short and J 2 bases short, with 11 bases between. In germline, CDR1 is ENHRY, CDR2 SYGVKD.

The chain uses TRBV3-1 (or the pseudogene TRBV3-2) and TRBJ2-1; tentatively, D is TRBD1 (6 bases). Trimming shortened V by 1 base and J by 9 bases, and 10 bases separated the two germline ends. Germline V gene data show CDR1 as LGHDT and CDR2 as YNNKEL (reference sequence). The CDR3 totals 13 residues. The CDR3 region is CASSQAGVGEQFF. As DNA, the CDR3 is TGTGCCAGCAGCCAAGCAGGGGTCGGTGAGCAGTTCTTC.

CDR3 sequence: CASSETGEQYF. CDR3 nucleotides: TGCGCCAGCAGTGAGACAGGGGAGCAGTACTTC. The rearrangement joins TRBV10-1 to TRBJ2-7; TRBD1 is a possible D gene (6 bases). Per the germline V gene, CDR1 is WNHNN and CDR2 is SYGVQD (reference sequence). Trimming removed 2 bases from V and 7 bases from J, with 6 bases in between. The CDR3 covers 11 residues.

The CDR3 region is CAISESDRPNYGYTF. The DNA of the CDR3 is TGTGCCATCAGTGAGTCGGACAGACCTAACTATGGCTACACCTTC. V usage is TRBV10-3 and J usage is TRBJ1-2; D may be TRBD1 (6 bases). Germline-derived CDR1 and CDR2 are ENHRY and SYGVKD. The V and J ends lost 0 bases and 0 bases respectively, with 8 bases between them. The CDR3 runs 15 residues.

The chain carries TRBV7-2 and TRBJ1-5, with a tentative D call TRBD1 (5 bases). The CDR3 contains 15 residues. Per germline, CDR1 SGHTA and CDR2 FQGNSA. V dropped 2 bases and J dropped 2 bases, with 10 bases sitting between them. The CDR3 coding sequence is TGTGCCAGCAGCTTAAGGGGATTGGGCAATCAGCCCCAGCATTTT. It is translated as CASSLRGLGNQPQHF.

This sequence joins TRBV9 and TRBJ1-6, with D possibly being TRBD1 (5 bases). CDR1 and CDR2 from the germline V gene are SGDLS and YYNGEE. The CDR3 spans 15 residues. Trimming pared 4 bases from V and 7 bases from J, leaving 15 bases between. Here the CDR3 reads CASSPSGAGNSPLHF. The CDR3 nucleotides read TGTGCCAGCAGCCCCTCCGGGGCGGGGAATTCACCCCTCCACTTT.

This chain uses TRBV6-2 or TRBV6-3 with TRBJ1-6; possibly TRBD1 for D (5 bases). Trimming stripped 2 bases from V and 7 bases from J, with 15 bases between. The V gene's germline CDR1 is MNHEY and CDR2 SVGEGT. The CDR3 has 16 residues. In DNA form, the CDR3 reads TGTGCCAGCAGTTACCCCGATATGGGGGGGAATTCACCCCTCCACTTT. It codes for CASSYPDMGGNSPLHF.

The J gene is TRBJ1-2, the V gene TRBV5-4; TRBD1 matches at 10 bases. The V and J ends lost 5 bases and 4 bases, in that order; junction bases with no gene match: 5. CDR3 length: 14 residues. Germline V gene data show CDR1 as SGHNT and CDR2 as YYREEE (reference sequence). The CDR3 DNA reads TGTGCCAGCAGACCTCGGACAGGGGGCTATGGCTACACCTTC. Residues: CASRPRTGGYGYTF.

V is TRBV29-1 and J is TRBJ1-2; TRBD1 is a possible D gene (5 bases). CDR1 and CDR2 (germline): SQVTM, ANQGSEA. CDR3 length: 13 residues. V lost 7 bases, J lost 1 base, and 13 bases lay in between. The CDR3 spells CSGWPGGNYGYTF. In nucleotides, the CDR3 is TGCAGCGGATGGCCCGGGGGTAACTATGGCTACACCTTC.

This clone was seen a few times. The chain employs TRBV19 and TRBJ1-2; TRBD1 matches 7 bases. CDR3 length: 15 amino acids. V dropped 6 bases and J dropped 4; count of bases not matched to a gene: 11. CDR1 and CDR2 (germline): LNHDA, SQIVND (reference sequence). The CDR3 sequence is CASSNPGQRTYGYTF. The CDR3 DNA is TGTGCCAGTAGCAACCCGGGACAGAGAACCTATGGCTACACCTTC. Full variable domain (missing parts from reference TRBV19 and TRBJ1-2): DGGITQSPKYLFRKEGQNVTLSCEQNLNHDAMYWYRQDPGQGLRLIYYSQIVNDFQKGDIAEGYSVSREKKESFPLTVTSAQKNPTAFYLCASSNPGQRTYGYTFGSGTRLTVV.

The J gene is TRBJ2-2, the V gene TRBV9, with D possibly matching TRBD1 (5 bases). There are 15 residues in the CDR3. CDR1 and CDR2 from the germline V gene are SGDLS and YYNGEE. Deletions cut 0 bases from V and 1 base from J, with 7 bases between. As DNA, the CDR3 is TGTGCCAGCAGCGTAGAAGGGGAGAACACCGGGGAGCTGTTTTTT. Its protein product is CASSVEGENTGELFF.

V and J are TRBV6-5 and TRBJ1-6; 7 positions agree with TRBD1. This CDR3 is built from 14 residues. J lost 9 bases, V lost 9 bases, and 11 bases had no gene match. Germline lookup yields CDR1 MNHEY and CDR2 SVGAGI. CDR3 protein: CASRFTDRASPLHF. CDR3 nucleotides: TGTGCCAGTCGGTTCACTGACAGGGCTTCACCCCTCCACTTT.

The V call is TRBV6-5, the J call TRBJ2-3; 11 nucleotides align to TRBD2. The CDR3 consists of 14 residues. V lost 8 bases and J lost 4; bases outside the gene matches: 5. Germline-derived CDR1 and CDR2 are MNHEY and SVGAGI. This chain's CDR3 is CASGASGRSDTQYF. For the CDR3, the DNA is TGTGCCAGCGGGGCTAGCGGGAGGTCAGATACGCAGTATTTT.

V gene TRBV7-2 combines with J gene TRBJ2-2, with D possibly TRBD1 on 5 matching bases. In germline, CDR1 is SGHTA, CDR2 FQGNSA. The CDR3 covers 13 residues. The germline V and J ends were trimmed by 6 bases and 0 bases, with 5 bases remaining between them. The CDR3 DNA reads as TGTGCCAGCAGGACAGCGAACACCGGGGAGCTGTTTTTT. Its translation is CASRTANTGELFF.

J is TRBJ1-1 and V is TRBV19; 8 nucleotides line up with TRBD1. The germline gives CDR1 LNHDA, CDR2 SQIVND (reference sequence). There are 14 residues in the CDR3. The trim removed 3 bases at V and 6 bases at J, leaving 6 bases unmatched. CDR3: CASSIDRGLAEAFF. The CDR3 DNA reads TGTGCCAGTAGTATCGACAGGGGTTTGGCTGAAGCTTTCTTT. Variable domain in full (rest from reference TRBV19 and TRBJ1-1): DGGITQSPKYLFRKEGQNVTLSCEQNLNHDAMYWYRQDPGQGLRLIYYSQIVNDFQKGDIAEGYSVSREKKESFPLTVTSAQKNPTAFYLCASSIDRGLAEAFFGQGTRLTVV.

The chain employs TRBV6-5 and TRBJ1-1, with D unresolved. This CDR3 comprises 13 residues. V lost 7 bases and J 0 bases, leaving 9 bases between the germline ends. In germline, CDR1 is MNHEY, CDR2 SVGAGI. DNA for the CDR3: TGTGCCAGCACCTGGGAGCTGAACACTGAAGCTTTCTTT. It yields the protein CASTWELNTEAFF.

This clone was seen only a few times. The rearrangement uses TRBV7-8 and TRBJ1-1; 7 bases map to TRBD1. The CDR3 is 17 amino acids. V trimming: 0 bases; J trimming: 1 base; junction bases outside the gene matches: 8. In germline, CDR1 is SGHVS, CDR2 FQNEAQ. The CDR3 coding sequence is TGTGCCAGCAGCTTAGCCGGGGGCAGGGGGAGGAACACTGAAGCTTTCTTT. Translating it yields CASSLAGGRGRNTEAFF.

This chain links TRBV18 with TRBJ1-2, with TRBD1 identical over 9 bases. Unmatched junction bases numbered 5, after V lost 5 bases and J lost 7 bases. The CDR3 is 13 amino acids. Germline CDR1 reads KGHSH; CDR2 reads LQKENI. CDR3 sequence: CASSTGDRAGYTF. The CDR3 region has the DNA TGTGCCAGCTCAACCGGGGACAGGGCTGGCTACACCTTC.

The chain employs TRBV7-3 and TRBJ1-2, with a possible D match to TRBD1 (5 bases). CDR1 and CDR2 from the germline V gene are SGHTA and FQGTGA. The CDR3 is 13 residues long. V lost 2 bases, J lost 8 bases, and 12 bases lay in between. The CDR3: CASSLRPGGGYTF. The CDR3 bases are TGTGCCAGCAGCTTACGGCCCGGGGGAGGCTACACCTTC.

The rearrangement joins TRBV5-1 to TRBJ1-3; D might be TRBD1 (6 bases). The germline V and J ends were trimmed by 3 bases and 8 bases, with 15 bases remaining between them. This CDR3 spans 14 amino acids. Germline values: CDR1 SGHRS, CDR2 YFSETQ. CDR3: CASSSQGAGDTIYF. In DNA form, the CDR3 reads TGCGCCAGCAGCTCACAGGGAGCTGGCGACACCATATATTTT.

This clone was picked up one time. It may be a read error: a sequence one base away is much more abundant. This rearrangement joins TRBV3-1 (or the pseudogene TRBV3-2) to TRBJ1-6; 8 bases agree with TRBD1. CDR3 length: 15 amino acids. V dropped 1 base and J dropped 5; count of bases not matched to a gene: 1. The germline CDR1 and CDR2 sequences are LGHDT and YNNKEL (reference sequence). The CDR3 here is CASSQGQGNNSPLHF. The CDR3 nucleotides are TGTGCCAGCAGCCAAGGACAGGGGAATAATTCACCCCTCCACTTT.

The chain employs TRBV28 and TRBJ2-5; 9 bases align to TRBD2. This CDR3 has 16 amino acids. Germline loops: CDR1 MDHEN, CDR2 SYDVKM. Trimming took 9 bases from V and 5 from J; bases not matched to a gene: 16. The CDR3 is CASTSVRRGGRETQYF. CDR3 sequence (DNA): TGTGCCAGTACCTCGGTGCGGCGGGGGGGCCGGGAGACCCAGTACTTC.

J is TRBJ2-5 and V is TRBV6-2 or TRBV6-3; the D gene is possibly TRBD2 (6 bases). The V end lost 5 bases, the J end lost 2 bases, and 12 bases lay between the germline ends. This CDR3 contains 14 residues. Germline values: CDR1 MNHEY, CDR2 SVGEGT. The CDR3 DNA reads as TGTGCCAGCAGTACCCCACTAGCTCAAGAGACCCAGTACTTC. As protein: CASSTPLAQETQYF.

J is TRBJ1-1 and V is TRBV30; maybe TRBD1 (5 bases). This CDR3 contains 11 residues. Germline-derived CDR1 and CDR2 are GTSNPN and SVGIG (reference sequence). The ends were cut back, 1 base at V and 5 bases at J, with 5 bases in the middle. The CDR3: CAWSGQTEAFF. CDR3 in DNA: TGTGCCTGGAGTGGACAGACTGAAGCTTTCTTT.

The gene calls are TRBV28 and TRBJ2-7; D not certain. CDR1 and CDR2 (germline): MDHEN, SYDVKM. The CDR3 covers 12 residues. V was cut by 6 bases and J by 3 bases, with 9 bases left in between. Here the CDR3 reads CASRGPGYEQYF. The CDR3, as DNA: TGTGCCAGCAGGGGTCCGGGCTACGAGCAGTACTTC.

CDR3 bases: TGTGCCAGCAGCAACAGGATGGGATATGAAAAACTGTTTTTT. Translated: CASSNRMGYEKLFF. V usage is TRBV5-5 and J usage is TRBJ1-4; weak D call: TRBD1 (5 bases). Germline CDR1 is SGHKS and CDR2 is YYEKEE (reference sequence). Trimming removed 4 bases at V and 6 bases at J, with 13 bases between. The CDR3 has 14 residues.